This TCR beta chain was recovered during a study of T cell responses to AZD1222 COVID-19 vaccine. Profiled with immunoSEQ multiplex PCR; TCRdb holds only in-frame clones, not every one. The data hold some 110,000 clones, with about 94% observed a single time. With respect to this clone: Its antigen is unknown.

Trimming left V 6 bases short and J 1 base short, with 10 bases between. The CDR3 is made up of 13 amino acids. Germline V gene lookup returns CDR1 SGHNT and CDR2 YYREEE (reference sequence). The study, taken as a whole, reports: Nearly half of unique spike-specific TCRs reportedly avoided B.1.351 and B.1.1.7 mutated regions.

This receptor was identified in an adult in good health. The sample here was peripheral blood, taken on day 0 of AZD1222 vaccination. The genes are TRBV5-4 and TRBJ1-1; D remains ambiguous. Here the CDR3 reads CASNRSPNTEAFF. The CDR3 nucleotides are TGTGCCAGCAATCGCAGCCCGAACACTGAAGCTTTCTTT. Using reference TRBV5-4 and TRBJ1-1 for the parts outside the CDR3, the full variable domain is ETGVTQSPTHLIKTRGQQVTLRCSSQSGHNTVSWYQQALGQGPQFIFQYYREEENGRGNFPPRFSGLQFPNYSSELNVNALELDDSALYLCASNRSPNTEAFFGQGTRLTVV.